This T cell receptor (beta chain) came from a study of OX40 agonist ivuxolimab in advanced cancers. Describing the broader study: Ivuxolimab was a fully human IgG2 agonistic monoclonal antibody targeting the costimulatory receptor OX40 (CD134). Intravenous ivuxolimab was administered to patients every 2 weeks at six dose levels: 0.01, 0.1, 0.3, 1.5, 3 and 10 mg/kg. Of the roughly 50 dose-escalation patients, hepatocellular carcinoma was present in approximately 20, melanoma in around 15, renal cell carcinoma in 9 and head and neck cancer in 9. In the dose-escalation cohort, 75% to 85% of patients were male, and the mean age was approximately 60 years with a range of roughly 20 to 79. Patients were allowed to have had prior anti-PD-1, anti-PD-L1 or anti-CTLA-4 therapy, and approximately 39% of the dose-escalation patients had been treated with checkpoint inhibitors. Partial responses occurred in three dose-escalation patients: two with cutaneous melanoma and one with hepatocellular carcinoma. Peripheral TCRbeta sequencing was intended to test whether TCR sequence diversity was altered and clonal T-cell expansion was caused by ivuxolimab. The paper covers the monotherapy dose-escalation part of the phase I ivuxolimab trial, which included N of about 56 patients.

The trial excluded patients who had a history of autoimmune disease or were on systemic immunosuppression. Peripheral blood for TCR sequencing was collected from all dose cohorts at baseline, on cycle 4 day 1, and on cycle 7 day 1. Samples were obtained from an open-label, multicenter, first-in-human phase I dose-escalation trial of ivuxolimab. Adults with locally advanced or metastatic head and neck squamous cell, hepatocellular, melanoma or renal cell carcinoma were enrolled in the trial. Before TCR sequencing, CD4+ T cells and CD8+ T cells from peripheral blood were sorted into separate populations. As regards this clone: Which antigen it targets is not known. Per-base quality was not reported, and no clone a single base away is much larger than it.

The V end loses 5 bases and the J end loses 0 bases, and a stretch of 4 bases separates them. The germline V gene specifies SGHAT as CDR1 and FQNNGV as CDR2. The CDR3 has 13 amino acids, counting the end cysteine and phenylalanine. The only DNA kept is the CDR3, 39 bases in frame from the first base. General findings and caveats noted by the study authors: Clonal expansion of both CD4+ and CD8+ blood T cells was observed from baseline to week 6 at doses 0.1 to 3.0 mg/kg. After ivuxolimab, more expanded clones were found on average in CD8+ T cells than in CD4+ T cells. In the 0.1-3.0 mg/kg groups, partial responders were among the patients with the lowest normalized peripheral clonal expansion, particularly in CD8+ T cells. Antigen specificity was not determined for the clonally expanded peripheral T cells. Low levels of normalized T-cell clonal expansion were also shown by some nonresponding patients.

For sequencing of the TCRbeta CDR3 region, genomic DNA was extracted from the sorted cells. The immunoSEQ Assay was used for sequencing of TCRbeta CDR3 regions. Drawn from immuneACCESS, this table holds only the in-frame rearrangements with V and J called that TCRdb kept. Clones are partly lost; checked studies trace under half to an unresolved V gene and leave the rest unexplained. The sample data list roughly 64,000 clones, and roughly 80% of these were observed just once. Approximately 2.4% of the sample comes from the top ten. The V gene is TRBV11-2 and the J gene is TRBJ2-2; the D gene cannot be named for sure. This TCR came from an adult with an advanced solid tumor such as melanoma, head and neck, liver or kidney cancer. Specimen: CD4+ or CD8+ T cells sorted from blood, collected in a trial of the OX40 agonist ivuxolimab. The nucleotide sequence is TGTGCCAGCAGCGCCACGAACACCGGGGAGCTGTTTTTT. It is translated as CASSATNTGELFF.